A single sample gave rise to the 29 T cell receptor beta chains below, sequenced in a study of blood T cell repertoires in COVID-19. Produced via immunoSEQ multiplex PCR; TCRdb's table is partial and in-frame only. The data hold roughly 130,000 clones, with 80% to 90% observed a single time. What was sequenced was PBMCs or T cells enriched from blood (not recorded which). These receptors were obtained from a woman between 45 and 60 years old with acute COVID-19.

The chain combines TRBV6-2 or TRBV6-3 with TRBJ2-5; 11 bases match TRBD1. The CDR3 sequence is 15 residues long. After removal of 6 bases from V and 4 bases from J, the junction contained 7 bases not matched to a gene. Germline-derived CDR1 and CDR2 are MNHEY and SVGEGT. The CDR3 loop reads CASSRTGGALETQYF. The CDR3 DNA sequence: TGTGCCAGCAGCCGGACAGGGGGCGCCTTAGAGACCCAGTACTTC.

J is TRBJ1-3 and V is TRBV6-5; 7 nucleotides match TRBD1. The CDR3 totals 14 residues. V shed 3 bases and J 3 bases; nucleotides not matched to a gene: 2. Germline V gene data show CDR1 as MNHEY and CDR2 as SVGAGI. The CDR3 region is CASSYGQDGNTIYF. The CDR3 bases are TGTGCCAGCAGTTATGGACAGGATGGAAACACCATATATTTT.

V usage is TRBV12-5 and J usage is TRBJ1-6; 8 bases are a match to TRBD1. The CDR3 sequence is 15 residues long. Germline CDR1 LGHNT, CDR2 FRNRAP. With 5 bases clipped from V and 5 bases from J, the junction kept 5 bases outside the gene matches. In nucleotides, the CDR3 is TGTGCTAGTGGTCCCCAGGGGGCCGATAATTCACCCCTCCACTTT. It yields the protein CASGPQGADNSPLHF.

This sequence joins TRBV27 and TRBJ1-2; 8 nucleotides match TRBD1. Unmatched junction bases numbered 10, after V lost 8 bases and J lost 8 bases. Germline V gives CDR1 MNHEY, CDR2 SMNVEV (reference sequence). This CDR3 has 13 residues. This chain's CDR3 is CASGETGGLGYTF. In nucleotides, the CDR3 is TGTGCCAGCGGAGAAACAGGGGGTCTGGGCTACACCTTC.

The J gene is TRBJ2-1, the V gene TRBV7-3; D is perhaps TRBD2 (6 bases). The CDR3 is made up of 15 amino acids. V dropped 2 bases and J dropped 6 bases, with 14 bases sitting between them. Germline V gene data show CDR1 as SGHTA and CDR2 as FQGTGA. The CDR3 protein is CASSLRSGAINEQFF. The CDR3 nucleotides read TGTGCCAGCAGCTTACGCTCGGGAGCGATCAATGAGCAGTTCTTC.

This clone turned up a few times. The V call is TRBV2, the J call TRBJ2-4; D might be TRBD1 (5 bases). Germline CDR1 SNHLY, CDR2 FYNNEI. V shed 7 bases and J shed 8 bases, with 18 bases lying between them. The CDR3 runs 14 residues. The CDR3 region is CASTNIGVSDIQYF. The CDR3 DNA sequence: TGTGCCAGCACTAATATAGGGGTTTCGGACATTCAGTACTTC.

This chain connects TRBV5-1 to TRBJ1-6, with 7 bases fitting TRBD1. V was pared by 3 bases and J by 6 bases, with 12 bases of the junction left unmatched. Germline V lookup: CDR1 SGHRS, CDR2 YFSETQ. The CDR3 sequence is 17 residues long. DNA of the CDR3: TGCGCCAGCAGCTCGAATGTTCCGGGACAGACTAATTCACCCCTCCACTTT. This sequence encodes CASSSNVPGQTNSPLHF.

In nucleotides, the CDR3 is TGTGCTAGTGGTTTTACGGACACTGAAGCTTTCTTT. Encoded protein: CASGFTDTEAFF. The chain is built from TRBV12-5 and TRBJ1-1; D is ambiguous. This CDR3 contains 12 residues. From germline, CDR1 is LGHNT and CDR2 FRNRAP. The germline V and J ends were trimmed by 3 bases and 3 bases, with 5 bases remaining between them.

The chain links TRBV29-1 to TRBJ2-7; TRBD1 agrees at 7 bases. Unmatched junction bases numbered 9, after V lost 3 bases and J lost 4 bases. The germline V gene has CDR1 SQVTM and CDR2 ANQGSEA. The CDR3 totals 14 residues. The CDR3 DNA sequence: TGCAGCGTTGATCAGGGGGATTCACCGTACGAGCAGTACTTC. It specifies CSVDQGDSPYEQYF.

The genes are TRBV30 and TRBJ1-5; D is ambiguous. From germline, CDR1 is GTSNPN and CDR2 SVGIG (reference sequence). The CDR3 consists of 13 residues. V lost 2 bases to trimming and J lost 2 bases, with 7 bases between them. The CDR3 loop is CAWSLQGNQPQHF. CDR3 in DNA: TGTGCCTGGAGTCTCCAGGGCAATCAGCCCCAGCATTTT.

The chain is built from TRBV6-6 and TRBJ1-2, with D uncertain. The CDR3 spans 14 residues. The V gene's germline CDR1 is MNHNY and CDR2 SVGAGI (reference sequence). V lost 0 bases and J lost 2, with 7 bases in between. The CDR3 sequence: CASSYSNGNYGYTF. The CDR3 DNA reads TGTGCCAGCAGTTACTCGAACGGGAACTATGGCTACACCTTC.

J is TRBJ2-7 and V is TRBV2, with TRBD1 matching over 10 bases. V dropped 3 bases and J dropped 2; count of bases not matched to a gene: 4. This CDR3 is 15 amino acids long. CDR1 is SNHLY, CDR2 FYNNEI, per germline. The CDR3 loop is CASSDADRGTYEQYF. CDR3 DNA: TGTGCCAGCAGTGACGCGGACAGGGGGACCTACGAGCAGTACTTC. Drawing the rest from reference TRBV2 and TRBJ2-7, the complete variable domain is EPEVTQTPSHQVTQMGQEVILRCVPISNHLYFYWYRQILGQKVEFLVSFYNNEISEKSEIFDDQFSVERPDGSNFTLKIRSTKLEDSAMYFCASSDADRGTYEQYFGPGTRLTVT.

The CDR3 coding sequence is TGCGCCAGCAGCCAAGTGGCGACGGGAGTCTACGAGCAGTACTTC. As protein: CASSQVATGVYEQYF. The rearrangement uses TRBV4-1 and TRBJ2-7; a weak D match, TRBD2 (6 bases). Trimming stripped 1 base from V and 3 bases from J, with 13 bases between. Germline V gene data show CDR1 as MGHRA and CDR2 as YSYEKL. CDR3 length equals 15 residues.

The DNA of the CDR3 is TGTGCCAGCAGCCCCACTTTTTCAACCGAGCAGTACTTC. Translating it yields CASSPTFSTEQYF. The rearrangement joins TRBV6-2 or TRBV6-3 to TRBJ2-7, with D unresolved. Trimming cost V 6 bases and J 6 bases, with 15 bases left between them. Germline CDR1 MNHEY, CDR2 SVGEGT. The CDR3 runs to 13 residues.

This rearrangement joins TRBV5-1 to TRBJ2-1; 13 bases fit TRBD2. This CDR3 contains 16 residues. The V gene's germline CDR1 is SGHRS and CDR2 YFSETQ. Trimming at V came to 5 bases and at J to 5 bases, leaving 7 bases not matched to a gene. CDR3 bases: TGCGCCAGCAGTGCTGGGGGACTAGCGGGAAACAATGAGCAGTTCTTC. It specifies CASSAGGLAGNNEQFF.

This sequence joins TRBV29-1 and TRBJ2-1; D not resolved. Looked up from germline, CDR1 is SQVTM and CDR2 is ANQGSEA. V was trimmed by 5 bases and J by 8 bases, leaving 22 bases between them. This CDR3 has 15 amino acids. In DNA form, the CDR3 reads TGCAGCGTTAGGAGCGAAACTTCCCTCGCCCATGAGCAGTTCTTC. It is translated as CSVRSETSLAHEQFF.

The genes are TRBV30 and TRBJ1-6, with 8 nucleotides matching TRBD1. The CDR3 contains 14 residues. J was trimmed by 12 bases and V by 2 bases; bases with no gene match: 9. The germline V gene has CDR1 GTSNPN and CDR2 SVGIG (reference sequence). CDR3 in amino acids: CAWSLGQGLKPLHF. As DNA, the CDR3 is TGTGCCTGGAGTTTAGGACAGGGCTTGAAACCCCTCCACTTT.

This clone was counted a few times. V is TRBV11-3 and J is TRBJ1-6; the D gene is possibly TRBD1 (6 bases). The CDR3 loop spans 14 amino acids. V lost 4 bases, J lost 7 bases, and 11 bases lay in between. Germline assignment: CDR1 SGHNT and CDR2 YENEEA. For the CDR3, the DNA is TGTGCCAGCAGCTATCGACAGGCGAATTCACCCCTCCACTTT. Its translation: CASSYRQANSPLHF.

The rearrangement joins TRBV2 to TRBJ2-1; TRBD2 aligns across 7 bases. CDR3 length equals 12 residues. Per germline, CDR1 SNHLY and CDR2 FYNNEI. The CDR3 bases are TGTGCTGGGCGGGGGAACTACAATGAGCAGTTCTTC. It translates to CAGRGNYNEQFF.

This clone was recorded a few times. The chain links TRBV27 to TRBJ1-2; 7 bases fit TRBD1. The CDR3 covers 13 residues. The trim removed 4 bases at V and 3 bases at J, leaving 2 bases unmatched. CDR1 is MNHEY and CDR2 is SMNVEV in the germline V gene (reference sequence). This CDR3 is CASSSRGDYGYTF. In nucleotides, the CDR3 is TGTGCCAGCAGTTCCAGGGGGGACTATGGCTACACCTTC.

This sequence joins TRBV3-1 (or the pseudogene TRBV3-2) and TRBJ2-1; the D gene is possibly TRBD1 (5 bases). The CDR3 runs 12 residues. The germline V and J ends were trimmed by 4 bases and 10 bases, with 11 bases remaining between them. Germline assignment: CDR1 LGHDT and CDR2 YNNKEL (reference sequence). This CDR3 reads CASSLLAGEQFF. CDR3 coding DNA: TGTGCCAGCAGCCTTTTGGCAGGGGAGCAGTTCTTC.

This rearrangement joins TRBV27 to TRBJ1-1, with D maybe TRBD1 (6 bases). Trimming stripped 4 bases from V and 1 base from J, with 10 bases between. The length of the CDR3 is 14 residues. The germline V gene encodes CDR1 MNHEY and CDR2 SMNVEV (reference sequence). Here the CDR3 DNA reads TGTGCCAGCAGTTCGCAGACAGGGAACACTGAAGCTTTCTTT. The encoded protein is CASSSQTGNTEAFF.

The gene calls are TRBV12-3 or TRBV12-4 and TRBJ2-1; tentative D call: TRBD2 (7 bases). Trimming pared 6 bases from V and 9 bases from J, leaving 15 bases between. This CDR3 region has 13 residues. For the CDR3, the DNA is TGTGCCAGCAGAGCGACGGGGGGCGGTGAGCAGTTCTTC. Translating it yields CASRATGGGEQFF.

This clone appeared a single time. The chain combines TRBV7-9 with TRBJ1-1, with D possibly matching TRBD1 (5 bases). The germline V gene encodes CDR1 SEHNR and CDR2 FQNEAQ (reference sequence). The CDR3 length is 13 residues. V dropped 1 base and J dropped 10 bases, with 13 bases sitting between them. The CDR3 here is CASSLVGREIAFF. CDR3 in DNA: TGTGCCAGCAGCTTAGTCGGCAGGGAAATAGCTTTCTTT.

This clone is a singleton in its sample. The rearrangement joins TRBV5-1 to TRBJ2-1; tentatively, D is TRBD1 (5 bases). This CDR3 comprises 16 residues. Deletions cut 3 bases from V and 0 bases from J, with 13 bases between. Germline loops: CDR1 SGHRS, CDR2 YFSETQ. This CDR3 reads CASSSRRGGSYNEQFF. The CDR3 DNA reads TGCGCCAGCAGCTCCCGAAGGGGTGGCTCCTACAATGAGCAGTTCTTC.

The CDR3 is CASSKTGSQGTQYF. CDR3 bases: TGTGCCAGCAGCAAAACAGGGTCGCAAGGTACGCAGTATTTT. J is TRBJ2-3 and V is TRBV5-8, with D possibly matching TRBD1 (6 bases). Per the germline V gene, CDR1 is SGHTS and CDR2 is YDEGEE. This CDR3 has 14 amino acids. The V gene lost 4 bases and the J gene lost 8 bases, with 17 bases spanning the gap.

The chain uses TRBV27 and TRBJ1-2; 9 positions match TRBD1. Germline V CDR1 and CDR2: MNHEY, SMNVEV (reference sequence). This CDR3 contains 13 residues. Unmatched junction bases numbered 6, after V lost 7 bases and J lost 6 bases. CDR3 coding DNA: TGTGCCAGCACCCGCGACAGGGGGAATGGCTACACCTTC. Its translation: CASTRDRGNGYTF.

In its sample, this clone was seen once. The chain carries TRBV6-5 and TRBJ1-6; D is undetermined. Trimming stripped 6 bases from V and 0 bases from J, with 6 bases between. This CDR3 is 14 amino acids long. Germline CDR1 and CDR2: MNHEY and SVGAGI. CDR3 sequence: CASRQSSYNSPLHF. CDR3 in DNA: TGTGCCAGCAGACAGAGCTCCTATAATTCACCCCTCCACTTT.

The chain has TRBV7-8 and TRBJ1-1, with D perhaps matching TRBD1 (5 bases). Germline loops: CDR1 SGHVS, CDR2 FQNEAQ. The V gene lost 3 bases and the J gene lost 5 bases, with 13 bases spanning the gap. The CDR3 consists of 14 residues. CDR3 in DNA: TGTGCCAGCAGCTTCATCGGGGGTGGGACTGAAGCTTTCTTT. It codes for CASSFIGGGTEAFF.